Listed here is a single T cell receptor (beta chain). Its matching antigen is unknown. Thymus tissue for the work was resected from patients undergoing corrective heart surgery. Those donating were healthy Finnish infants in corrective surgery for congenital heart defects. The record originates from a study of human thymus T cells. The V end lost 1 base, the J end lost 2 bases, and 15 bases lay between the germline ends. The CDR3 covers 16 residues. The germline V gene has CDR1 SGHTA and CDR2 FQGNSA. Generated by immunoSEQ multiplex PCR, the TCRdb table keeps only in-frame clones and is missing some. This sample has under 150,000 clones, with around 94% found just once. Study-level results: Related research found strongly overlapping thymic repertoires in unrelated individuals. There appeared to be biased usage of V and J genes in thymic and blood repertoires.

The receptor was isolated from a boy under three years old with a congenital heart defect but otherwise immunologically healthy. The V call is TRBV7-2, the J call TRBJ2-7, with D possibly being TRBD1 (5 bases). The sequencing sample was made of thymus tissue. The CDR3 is CASSLEVGQPPYEQYF. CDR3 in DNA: TGTGCCAGCAGCTTAGAGGTGGGGCAGCCGCCCTACGAGCAGTACTTC.